These 18 T cell receptor beta chains share one sample of origin, sequenced in a study of neurological immune-mediated disorders. TCRdb re-derived calls from the 5' RACE reads in MiXCR, one entry per CDR3 protein. The sample contains 55,000 to 70,000 distinct CDR3 sequences, about 3% of which appear only once. The material sequenced was PBMCs. These receptors all come from a woman aged 45 to 65 with multiple sclerosis.

This clonotype was found many times. This chain joins TRBV29-1 and TRBJ1-3; D remains unclear. The CDR3 has 15 residues. V was shortened by 4 bases and J by 3 bases, with 16 bases between the two germline ends. CDR1 and CDR2 from the germline V gene are SQVTM and ANQGSEA. CDR3 nucleotides: TGCAGCGTTGTGGACGCTGAACGGGGTGGAAACACCATATATTTT. This encodes CSVVDAERGGNTIYF.

This clonotype came up many times. This chain uses TRBV7-2 with TRBJ1-2; the match to TRBD1 covers 8 bases. The CDR3 is 14 residues long. Unmatched junction bases numbered 10, after V lost 5 bases and J lost 8 bases. Germline V lookup: CDR1 SGHTA, CDR2 FQGNSA. CDR3 amino acids: CASSPDRGGGGYTF. The CDR3 DNA follows: TGTGCCAGCAGCCCCGACAGGGGCGGGGGGGGCTACACCTTC.

Ten or more counts support this clonotype. The rearrangement joins TRBV24-1 to TRBJ2-1; D remains unclear. This CDR3 spans 12 amino acids. Germline values: CDR1 KGHDR, CDR2 SFDVKD. Trimming left V 5 bases short and J 6 bases short, with 7 bases between. The CDR3 is CATSVDGNEQFF. The CDR3 bases are TGTGCCACCAGTGTCGACGGCAATGAGCAGTTCTTC.

This clonotype was found many times. J is TRBJ1-5 and V is TRBV4-3; possible D gene TRBD1, 6 bases. The CDR3 totals 18 residues. The V gene's germline CDR1 is LGHNA and CDR2 YSLEER. Trimming removed 1 base from V and 0 bases from J, with 16 bases in between. In nucleotides, the CDR3 is TGCGCCAGCAGCCAAGCCGGACAGACCCATGCTAGCAATCAGCCCCAGCATTTT. This gives the protein CASSQAGQTHASNQPQHF.

Notes on this clonotype: This sequence may be a read error, since a much larger clone differs from it by one base. This chain joins TRBV7-2 and TRBJ1-5, with no clear D. Germline loops: CDR1 SGHTA, CDR2 FQGNSA. CDR3 length: 13 residues. CDR3 sequence: CASSLGPNQHQHF. CDR3 nucleotide sequence: TGTGCCAGCAGCTTGGGTCCGAATCAGCACCAGCATTTT.

This clonotype was counted ten times or more. The genes are TRBV28 and TRBJ1-1; D unresolved. The CDR3 is 13 residues long. The V end lost 6 bases, the J end lost 5 bases, and 13 bases lay between the germline ends. Germline loops: CDR1 MDHEN, CDR2 SYDVKM. CDR3 region: CASSPHERTEAFF. CDR3 DNA: TGTGCCAGCAGCCCTCATGAGCGGACTGAAGCTTTCTTT.

This clonotype was seen at least ten times. The chain carries TRBV20-1 and TRBJ2-5; D unresolved. The V gene lost 3 bases and the J gene lost 5 bases, with 13 bases spanning the gap. Germline V gene lookup returns CDR1 DFQATT and CDR2 SNEGSKA (reference sequence). This CDR3 comprises 13 residues. The CDR3 DNA follows: TGCAGTGCTAGGTCTGGAGCCCGGGAGACCCAGTACTTC. It translates to CSARSGARETQYF.

This clonotype was detected ten times or more. CDR3 region: CASSPVSSIAGNTIYF. Here the CDR3 DNA reads TGTGCCAGCTCACCTGTCTCGTCGATCGCCGGAAACACCATATATTTT. The rearrangement uses TRBV18 and TRBJ1-3, with D hard to call. The germline V and J ends were trimmed by 3 bases and 4 bases, with 16 bases remaining between them. The CDR3 is made up of 16 amino acids. Germline CDR1 KGHSH, CDR2 LQKENI.

Ten or more counts support this clonotype. This chain uses TRBV12-3 or TRBV12-4 with TRBJ2-7; 11 nucleotides line up with TRBD2. The CDR3 is made up of 15 amino acids. Losses at the gene ends were 5 bases for V and 2 bases for J; bases not matched to a gene: 5. The CDR3 loop reads CASSPLAGGPYEQYF. The CDR3 nucleotides read TGTGCCAGCAGTCCCCTAGCGGGAGGACCCTACGAGCAGTACTTC.

This clonotype was found many times. The chain employs TRBV29-1 and TRBJ1-1, with D uncertain. The germline V and J ends were trimmed by 4 bases and 0 bases, with 9 bases remaining between them. The CDR3 length is 13 residues. Germline CDR1 SQVTM, CDR2 ANQGSEA. DNA of the CDR3: TGCAGCGTTGCAGCTCGTTTGAACACTGAAGCTTTCTTT. Translated, it gives CSVAARLNTEAFF.

This clonotype came up many times. CDR3 amino acids: CASSLAQETQYF. In DNA form, the CDR3 reads TGCGCCAGCAGCTTGGCCCAAGAGACCCAGTACTTC. The chain joins TRBV5-1 to TRBJ2-5; D is unclear. Germline lookup yields CDR1 SGHRS and CDR2 YFSETQ. CDR3 length equals 12 residues. The V end was cut by 0 bases, the J end by 1 base, with 1 base between.

Many counts were recorded for this clonotype. This chain joins TRBV11-2 and TRBJ2-7, with a weak D call TRBD2 (5 bases). Germline loops: CDR1 SGHAT, CDR2 FQNNGV. This CDR3 contains 12 residues. V shed 1 base and J shed 7 bases, with 8 bases lying between them. CDR3 sequence: CASSLGGWEQYF. The CDR3, as DNA: TGTGCCAGCAGCTTAGGAGGGTGGGAGCAGTACTTC.

This clonotype was seen ten or more times. The V call is TRBV20-1, the J call TRBJ2-1, with TRBD2 matching over 8 bases. CDR1 is DFQATT, CDR2 SNEGSKA, per germline (reference sequence). CDR3 length equals 15 residues. Trimming took 7 bases from V and 6 from J; bases not matched to a gene: 14. The CDR3 DNA sequence: TGCAGTGTACCACAGCGGGAGAAGTCGGGCAATGAGCAGTTCTTC. Its protein is CSVPQREKSGNEQFF.

The table lists this clonotype with many counts. The DNA for the CDR3 is TGTGCCAGCAGCGTAGTGGCAGGAGGCAATGAGCAGTTCTTC. Amino acid sequence: CASSVVAGGNEQFF. The chain recombines TRBV9 with TRBJ2-1; a weak D match, TRBD2 (5 bases). CDR3 length equals 14 residues. Germline CDR1 is SGDLS and CDR2 is YYNGEE. V was cut by 0 bases and J by 6 bases, with 10 bases left in between. Full variable domain (missing parts from reference TRBV9 and TRBJ2-1): DSGVTQTPKHLITATGQRVTLRCSPRSGDLSVYWYQQSLDQGLQFLIQYYNGEERAKGNILERFSAQQFPDLHSELNLSSLELGDSALYFCASSVVAGGNEQFFGPGTRLTVL.

This clonotype was seen only a few times. This may stem from a read error, because a much larger clone lies one nucleotide away. The chain combines TRBV24-1 with TRBJ2-7, with a weak D call TRBD1 (5 bases). The CDR3 extends over 11 amino acids. The germline V gene has CDR1 KGHDR and CDR2 SFDVKD. In DNA, the CDR3 is TGTGACACCGGGCAGGGAAACGAGCAGTACTTC. It yields the protein CDTGQGNEQYF.

In its sample, this clonotype was seen many times. This rearrangement joins TRBV9 to TRBJ2-2; no clear D. The V gene lost 1 base and the J gene lost 5 bases, with 12 bases spanning the gap. This CDR3 spans 15 amino acids. Looked up from germline, CDR1 is SGDLS and CDR2 is YYNGEE. The CDR3 DNA reads as TGTGCCAGCAGCGTACGGACCCTCGGGACCGGGGAGCTGTTTTTT. The encoded protein is CASSVRTLGTGELFF.

This clonotype came up many times. This sequence joins TRBV5-1 and TRBJ2-2; D may correspond to TRBD1 or TRBD2 (6 bases each). CDR1 and CDR2 (germline): SGHRS, YFSETQ. This CDR3 is built from 15 residues. Trimming shortened V by 0 bases and J by 5 bases, and 11 bases separated the two germline ends. CDR3 in amino acids: CASSLAGGDTGELFF. The CDR3, as DNA: TGCGCCAGCAGCTTGGCCGGGGGCGATACCGGGGAGCTGTTTTTT.

At least ten counts were recorded for this clonotype. V is TRBV7-2 and J is TRBJ2-1; tentatively, D is TRBD2 (6 bases). Per the germline V gene, CDR1 is SGHTA and CDR2 is FQGNSA. The V and J ends lost 5 bases and 5 bases respectively, with 19 bases between them. This CDR3 has 16 amino acids. CDR3 DNA sequence: TGTGCCAGCAGCCAAATGGTAGGGGCGGGAAACAATGAGCAGTTCTTC. It is translated as CASSQMVGAGNNEQFF.